These T cell receptor beta chains were read from a single sample in a study of healthy donors' naive CD4 and CD8 T cells. TCRdb ran MiXCR on the reads and lists one entry per CDR3 protein. The repertoire holds around 180,000 distinct CDR3 sequences, with about 74% as singletons. Sequences were obtained from naive CD4+ and CD8+ T cells sorted from blood, pooled from several donors. Receptor source: a pool of human donors in good health; the sample pools cells from several healthy donors. Both conserved end residues are part of each CDR3. The D gene is left open where the match is weak.

J | D | V | CDR3
TRBJ1-1 | - | TRBV6-6 | CASREEGLNTEAFF
TRBJ1-5 | - | TRBV30 | CAWSLRRASNQPQHF
TRBJ1-5 | - | TRBV12-3/TRBV12-4 | CASSFWDPNQPQHF
TRBJ2-1 | - | TRBV29-1 | CSFKDHAKEQFF
TRBJ2-1 | TRBD2 | TRBV29-1 | CSPSGRYNEQFF
TRBJ2-1 | - | TRBV5-1 | CASSGTNNEQFF
TRBJ2-6 | - | TRBV25-1 | CASSGGFSGANVLTF
TRBJ2-5 | - | TRBV29-1 | CSVNWGRLETQYF
TRBJ2-3 | TRBD2 | TRBV10-3 | CAIGGLAGGPTDTQYF
TRBJ2-1 | - | TRBV14 | CASSQGRWSYNEQFF
TRBJ2-5 | - | TRBV29-1 | CSVGGDGGSKTQYF
TRBJ1-1 | TRBD1 | TRBV6-5 | CASSYQGETEAFF
TRBJ2-5 | TRBD2 | TRBV29-1 | CSAGRASGRETQYF
TRBJ1-5 | - | TRBV6-5 | CGAAADSNQPQHF
TRBJ2-1 | - | TRBV6-2/TRBV6-3 | CASISDSGHEQFF
TRBJ2-1 | - | TRBV6-2/TRBV6-3 | CASSTRVYYNEQFF
TRBJ2-7 | - | TRBV7-8 | CASSLGPGSYEQYF
TRBJ2-3 | - | TRBV5-5 | CASSLIPGSTDTQYF
TRBJ1-1 | - | TRBV29-1 | CSVRGPNTEAFF
TRBJ2-1 | TRBD2 | TRBV10-3 | CAITSGGSGNEQFF
TRBJ2-1 | TRBD2 | TRBV29-1 | CSHGRVSFTYNEQFF
TRBJ1-5 | - | TRBV12-3/TRBV12-4 | CASRVDSNQPQHF
TRBJ1-1 | - | TRBV6-5 | CASSSGRATEAFF
TRBJ1-2 | - | TRBV12-3/TRBV12-4 | CASNRPMIRSYGYTF
TRBJ1-6 | - | TRBV6-5 | CASSYRVNPSPLHF
TRBJ2-1 | - | TRBV30 | CAWSRTKYNEQFF
TRBJ2-1 | TRBD2 | TRBV29-1 | CSVFGLAGSSYNEQFF
TRBJ1-1 | - | TRBV6-1 | CASSGIGGTEAFF
TRBJ1-1 | - | TRBV29-1 | CSVSGPGTEAFF
TRBJ2-3 | - | TRBV6-6 | CASDSTDTQYF
TRBJ2-1 | TRBD2 | TRBV11-3 | CASSYDTNSGLAGYEQFF
TRBJ2-7 | - | TRBV19 | CASSPTGYEQYF
TRBJ2-1 | TRBD2 | TRBV11-1 | CASSLFLREGLNEQFF
TRBJ2-1 | TRBD2 | TRBV29-1 | CSVAVVAGGNEQFF
TRBJ2-7 | - | TRBV30 | CAWSPHSYEQYF
TRBJ2-7 | TRBD1 | TRBV2 | CASSDRGRYEQYF
TRBJ2-1 | - | TRBV5-1 | CASSYRTSYNEQFF
TRBJ2-1 | - | TRBV5-1 | CASSTTGRQYNEQFF
TRBJ1-1 | TRBD1 | TRBV7-8 | CASSSTGTVNTEAFF
TRBJ2-2 | - | TRBV6-2/TRBV6-3 | CASRTRGTVSIPGTGELFF
TRBJ1-5 | - | TRBV28 | CASTTPTGYQPQHF
TRBJ2-7 | TRBD1 | TRBV5-4 | CASSRRQGTSYEQYF
TRBJ2-2 | TRBD1 | TRBV19 | CASSPGTGAWDSAGELFF
TRBJ2-5 | TRBD2 | TRBV5-5 | CASSLYLAGVRQETQYF
TRBJ2-2 | - | TRBV7-8 | CASSLEGTGELFF
TRBJ2-7 | - | TRBV5-6 | CASSLDGISYEQYF
TRBJ1-5 | - | TRBV27 | CASSPLSGMNQPQHF
TRBJ2-5 | TRBD1 | TRBV6-1 | CASDDREETQYF
TRBJ1-2 | - | TRBV29-1 | CSVPGPNYGYTF
TRBJ2-3 | TRBD2 | TRBV11-2 | CASSPGTSDTDTQYF
TRBJ2-7 | TRBD2 | TRBV25-1 | CASSLTSGSEQYF
TRBJ1-2 | - | TRBV11-2 | CASSSWTPEDYGYTF
TRBJ1-2 | - | TRBV13 | CASSRQRHGYTF
TRBJ1-2 | - | TRBV29-1 | CSVDLGSQLSGYTF
TRBJ2-1 | - | TRBV5-4 | CASSHGQNEQFF